Below, one T cell receptor (beta chain) is given with its context. The clone's antigen remains unknown. No much larger clone is present one base from it, and per-base qualities are unavailable. The immunoSEQ Assay, a bias-controlled multiplex PCR, was used to amplify TCRbeta CDR3 regions from genomic DNA. Concerning the study's data processing: Nucleated cell counts per sample were estimated from amplification of reference gene primers within the assay. To quantify the absolute abundance of each unique TCRbeta CDR3 rearrangement, sequence reads were collapsed and filtered. For each sample, productive Simpson clonality was calculated as the square root of Simpson's diversity index over productive rearrangements. TCRdb obtained this table from immuneACCESS and retained in-frame rearrangements with V and J assigned. These tables miss some clones; where compared with another copy, unresolved V genes account for less than half of the shortfall, and the remainder is unexplained. The DNA gave D and trimming, while V, J and clone size come from that table. Within this sample are just under 350,000 clones, with about 90% of them counted one time only. The top ten clones comprise over 6% of the sample.

The sample comes from a study of blood T cell repertoires in COVID-19 (dated by TCRdb to the early 2020s). For the study in its entirety: Samples covering the acute and convalescent phases of COVID-19 were provided by collaborators in the United States, Italy and Spain. The material from the prospective study consisted of cDNA or gDNA derived from T cells, B-cell-depleted T cells, or PBMCs. Deeply sampled blood TCRbeta repertoires from subjects exposed to, actively infected with, or recovered from COVID-19 were included in the dataset. The repertoires were released in a freely available public database meant as a resource for research on the immune response to SARS-CoV-2. Samples were obtained from the ongoing ImmuneRACE study (first 160 participants) and from 950 to 1,500 subjects provided by 6 global collaborators. A de-identified subject ID, COVID-19 status, age in years and sex were almost always included in the sample metadata. Where HLA class I and class II types were available, the types were taken from metadata supplied by the sample provider, not from assay-based typing. Overall results and qualifications from the work: Clinical and demographic metadata were provided uncurated, with the amount varying by source and participant.

V loses 5 bases at its end and J loses 14 bases; junction bases beyond the gene matches: 7. The CDR3, cysteine through phenylalanine, is 11 amino acids long. Only the CDR3 region is kept as DNA, spanning 33 bases read in frame from base 1. CDR1 and CDR2 were assigned from the germline V gene (reference sequence) as LNHDA and SQIVND. At one collaborating source in Seattle, patients were enrolled during active infection and were followed longitudinally through the course of disease. Whole blood was collected in K2EDTA tubes by collaborating institutions according to the institutions' own protocols. For TCRbeta analysis, collaborator samples were shipped as frozen whole blood, as isolated PBMCs, or as DNA extracted from either sample type.

The V and J genes are TRBV19 and TRBJ1-2, and TRBD1 aligns with 8 junction nucleotides. The clonotype originates from a woman between 45 and 65 years old with COVID-19, enrolled during active disease. The sequenced sample was peripheral blood. CDR3 loop: CASSERQGWTF. The DNA is as follows: TGTGCCAGTAGTGAACGACAGGGGTGGACCTTC.